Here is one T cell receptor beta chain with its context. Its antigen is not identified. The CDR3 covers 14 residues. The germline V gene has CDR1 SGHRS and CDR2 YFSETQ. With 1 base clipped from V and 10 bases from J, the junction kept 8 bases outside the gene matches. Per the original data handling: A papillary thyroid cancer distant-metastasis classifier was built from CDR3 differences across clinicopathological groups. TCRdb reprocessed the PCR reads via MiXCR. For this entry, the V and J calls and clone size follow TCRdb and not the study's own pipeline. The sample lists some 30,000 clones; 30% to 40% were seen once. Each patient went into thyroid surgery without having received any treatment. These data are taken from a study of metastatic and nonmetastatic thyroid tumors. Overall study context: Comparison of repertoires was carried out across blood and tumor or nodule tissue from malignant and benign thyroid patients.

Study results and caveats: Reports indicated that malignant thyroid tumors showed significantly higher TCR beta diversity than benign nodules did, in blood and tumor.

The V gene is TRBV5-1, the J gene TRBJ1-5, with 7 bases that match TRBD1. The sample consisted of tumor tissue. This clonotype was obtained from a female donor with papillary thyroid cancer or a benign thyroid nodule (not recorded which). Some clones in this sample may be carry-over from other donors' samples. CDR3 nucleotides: TGCGCCAGCAGCTTGATGGGACAGTCCTTCCCCCAGCATTTT. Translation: CASSLMGQSFPQHF.